This TCR beta chain was documented in a study of CD8 T cells in Susac syndrome. RNA totalling about 0.45 to 1 ug underwent reverse transcription with random hexamers. TCRdb processed the immunoSEQ multiplex PCR reads anew with MiXCR; each CDR3 protein has one entry. This table has some 150,000 distinct CDR3 sequences, around 95% appearing once. Germline CDR1 and CDR2: SGDLS and YYNGEE. The CDR3 has 15 residues. Trimming pared 0 bases from V and 9 bases from J, leaving 13 bases between. The receptor was derived from a human donor with Susac syndrome. Sequenced input: CD4+ T cells from PBMCs. J is TRBJ1-6 and V is TRBV9; D remains unclear. The CDR3 protein is CASSVGDTSPSPLHF. In DNA form, the CDR3 reads TGTGCCAGCAGCGTAGGAGACACCTCGCCTTCACCCCTCCACTTT.